This TCR beta chain was recorded in a study of blood T cell repertoires in COVID-19. CDR1 is LNHDA and CDR2 is SQIVND in the germline V gene (reference sequence). The CDR3 length is 14 residues. V lost 5 bases and J lost 7; bases outside the gene matches: 3. Produced via immunoSEQ multiplex PCR; TCRdb's table is partial and in-frame only. The table lists some 340,000 clones, 70% to 90% of them singletons. The sequencing sample was made of PBMCs or T cells enriched from blood (not recorded which). The TCR sequence derives from a woman aged 25 to 39 who had recovered from COVID-19. The chain is built from TRBV19 and TRBJ1-6; 9 bases line up with TRBD1. CDR3 nucleotide sequence: TGTGCCAGTAGTTTCGGACAGGGGAATTCACCCCTCCACTTT. This encodes CASSFGQGNSPLHF.